The rows below give T cell receptor beta chains drawn from one sample of a study of cytomegalovirus exposure and HLA in healthy donors. Profiling relied on immunoSEQ multiplex PCR, and the TCRdb table lists in-frame clones only, not all of them. This sample has 45,000 to 60,000 clones; around 74% occur once, and the top ten carry 6.3%. Sequencing used PBMCs. These receptor sequences come from a man aged 25 to 45 in good health and CMV-seronegative. Each CDR3 is given with its conserved first and last residue. D genes are given only for firm matches. The listing skips clone size in some rows; elsewhere it reads once, few, many or a size class.

clone_size	v_call	d_call	j_call	cdr3_aa	cdr3_nt
.	TRBV18	.	TRBJ2-7	CASSPPPPAYEQYF	TGTGCCAGCTCACCACCGCCCCCAGCCTACGAGCAGTACTTC
once	TRBV6-5	TRBD2	TRBJ2-7	CASSSLAGGPYEQYF	TGTGCCAGCAGTTCCCTAGCGGGAGGGCCCTACGAGCAGTACTTC
.	TRBV5-1	.	TRBJ2-7	CASSGQSNEQYF	TGCGCCAGCTCGGGACAATCCAACGAGCAGTACTTC
.	TRBV19	.	TRBJ1-5	CAGGGGNQPQHF	TGTGCCGGAGGAGGAGGCAATCAGCCCCAGCATTTT
.	TRBV23-1	.	TRBJ2-4	CASSQVIAKNIQYF	TGCGCCAGCAGTCAAGTCATAGCCAAAAACATTCAGTACTTC
.	TRBV5-4	TRBD1	TRBJ2-3	CASSSGQGAGLDTQYF	TGTGCCAGCAGCTCGGGACAGGGGGCCGGGTTAGATACGCAGTATTTT
.	TRBV2	.	TRBJ1-2	CASSDLVGGDYGYTF	TGTGCCAGCAGTGACTTAGTTGGCGGGGACTATGGCTACACCTTC
.	TRBV19	.	TRBJ1-5	CASSIQGTSNQPQHF	TGTGCCAGTAGTATACAGGGGACAAGCAATCAGCCCCAGCATTTT
.	TRBV11-2	.	TRBJ2-1	CASSSIPGGRFF	TGTGCCAGCAGCTCGATACCCGGGGGACGGTTCTTC
.	TRBV21-1	.	TRBJ1-2	CASSKEGGQTHIFDGYTF	TGTGCCAGCAGCAAGGAGGGCGGCCAAACCCACATATTTGATGGCTACACCTTC
.	TRBV9	TRBD2	TRBJ2-1	CASSAGLAGYNEQFF	TGTGCCAGCAGCGCCGGACTAGCGGGGTACAATGAGCAGTTCTTC
.	TRBV6-5	TRBD1	TRBJ1-4	CASSYLTGRWGKLFF	TGTGCCAGCAGTTACTTGACAGGGCGTTGGGGAAAACTGTTTTTT
few	TRBV25-1	.	TRBJ2-2	CASSESGSKDTGELFF	TGTGCCAGCAGTGAATCCGGGAGCAAGGACACCGGGGAGCTGTTTTTT
.	TRBV6-1	TRBD1	TRBJ1-2	CASSRQGDRYGYTF	TGTGCCAGCAGCCGACAGGGGGACCGGTATGGCTACACCTTC
.	TRBV6-5	.	TRBJ1-2	CASSYHQGYGYTF	TGTGCCAGCAGTTACCACCAGGGCTATGGCTACACCTTC
.	TRBV29-1	.	TRBJ2-5	CSVGEGVRETQYF	TGCAGCGTTGGGGAGGGGGTACGGGAGACCCAGTACTTC
.	TRBV18	TRBD1	TRBJ1-4	CATSGQVEEKLFF	TGTGCCACCTCGGGACAGGTGGAGGAAAAACTGTTTTTT
.	TRBV4-1	TRBD2	TRBJ2-1	CASSQLAGVGNEQFF	TGCGCCAGCAGTCAACTAGCGGGAGTGGGCAATGAGCAGTTCTTC
.	TRBV27	TRBD1	TRBJ1-2	CASSPRGQGAGSYGYTF	TGTGCCAGCAGTCCCCGCGGACAGGGGGCGGGATCCTATGGCTACACCTTC
.	TRBV15	TRBD2	TRBJ2-7	CATSVTSGSSHEQYF	TGTGCCACCAGCGTGACTAGCGGGAGCAGTCACGAGCAGTACTTC
.	TRBV4-1	.	TRBJ2-5	CASSQLTGLVETQYF	TGCGCCAGCAGCCAATTGACAGGCCTAGTAGAGACCCAGTACTTC
.	TRBV5-1	TRBD2	TRBJ2-1	CASSWAGLAGVYNEQFF	TGCGCCAGCAGCTGGGCGGGACTAGCGGGAGTCTACAATGAGCAGTTCTTC
.	TRBV23-1	TRBD2	TRBJ2-1	CASSQSRLAGVREQFF	TGCGCCAGCAGTCAATCGAGGCTAGCGGGAGTTCGTGAGCAGTTCTTC
few	TRBV29-1	.	TRBJ2-5	CSVGASQETQYF	TGCAGCGTTGGGGCATCCCAAGAGACCCAGTACTTC
few	TRBV10-3	TRBD1	TRBJ2-2	CAISDSRGRVDGELFF	TGTGCCATCAGTGACTCCAGGGGGCGTGTGGACGGGGAGCTGTTTTTT
.	TRBV4-1	.	TRBJ2-1	CASSQEGIDSSGNNEQFF	TGCGCCAGCAGCCAAGAAGGGATTGATAGTAGCGGAAACAATGAGCAGTTCTTC
.	TRBV5-1	TRBD2	TRBJ2-5	CASSLVREGETQYF	TGCGCCAGCAGCTTGGTGCGGGAGGGGGAGACCCAGTACTTC
.	TRBV19	.	TRBJ2-1	CASSIGDMGEQFF	TGTGCCAGTAGTATCGGTGACATGGGTGAGCAGTTCTTC
.	TRBV5-4	.	TRBJ2-2	CASSLVQEELFF	TGTGCCAGCAGCTTGGTTCAGGAGGAGCTGTTTTTT
.	TRBV27	TRBD1	TRBJ1-4	CASSLNRGNEKLFF	TGTGCCAGCAGTTTAAACAGGGGGAATGAAAAACTGTTTTTT